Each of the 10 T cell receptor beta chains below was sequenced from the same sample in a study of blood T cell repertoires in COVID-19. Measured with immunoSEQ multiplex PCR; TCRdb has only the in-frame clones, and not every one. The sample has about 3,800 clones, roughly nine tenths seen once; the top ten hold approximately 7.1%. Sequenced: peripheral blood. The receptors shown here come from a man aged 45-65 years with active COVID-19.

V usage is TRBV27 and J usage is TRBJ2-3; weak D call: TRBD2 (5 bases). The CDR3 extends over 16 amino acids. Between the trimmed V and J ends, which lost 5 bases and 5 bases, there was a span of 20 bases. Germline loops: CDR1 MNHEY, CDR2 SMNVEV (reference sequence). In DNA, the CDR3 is TGTGCCAGCAGTCCCACCTACGGGGAGTCGGTAGATACGCAGTATTTT. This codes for CASSPTYGESVDTQYF.

DNA for the CDR3: TGTGCCAGCAGCCAATATAGAACAGCAGAAGCTTTCTTT. It yields the protein CASSQYRTAEAFF. This chain uses TRBV4-2 with TRBJ1-1, with no clear D. Trimming shortened V by 2 bases and J by 8 bases, and 12 bases separated the two germline ends. Germline V CDR1 and CDR2: LGHNA, YNFKEQ. The CDR3 loop spans 13 amino acids.

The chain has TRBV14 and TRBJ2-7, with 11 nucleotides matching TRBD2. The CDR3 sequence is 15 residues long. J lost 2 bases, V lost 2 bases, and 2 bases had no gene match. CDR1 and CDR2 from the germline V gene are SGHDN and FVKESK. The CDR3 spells CASSQTTSGAYEQYF. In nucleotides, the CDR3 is TGTGCCAGCAGCCAAACGACTAGCGGGGCCTACGAGCAGTACTTC.

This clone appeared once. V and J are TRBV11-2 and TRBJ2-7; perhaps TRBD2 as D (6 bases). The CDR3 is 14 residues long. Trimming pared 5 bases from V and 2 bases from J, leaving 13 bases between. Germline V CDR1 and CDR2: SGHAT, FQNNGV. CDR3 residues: CASSQGTEAYEQYF. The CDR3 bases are TGTGCCAGCAGCCAAGGGACTGAGGCCTACGAGCAGTACTTC.

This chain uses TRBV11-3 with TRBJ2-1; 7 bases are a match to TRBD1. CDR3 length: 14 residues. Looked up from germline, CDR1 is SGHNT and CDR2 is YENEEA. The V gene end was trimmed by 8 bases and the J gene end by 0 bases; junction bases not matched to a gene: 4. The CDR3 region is CASSRDSSYNEQFF. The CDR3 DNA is TGTGCCAGCTCCCGGGACAGCTCCTACAATGAGCAGTTCTTC.

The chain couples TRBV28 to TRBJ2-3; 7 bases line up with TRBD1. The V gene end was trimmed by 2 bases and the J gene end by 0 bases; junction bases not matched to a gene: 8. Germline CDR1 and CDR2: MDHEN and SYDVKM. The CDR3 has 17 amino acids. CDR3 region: CASSLTPGTASTDTQYF. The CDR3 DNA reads TGTGCCAGCAGTTTAACCCCCGGGACAGCTAGCACAGATACGCAGTATTTT. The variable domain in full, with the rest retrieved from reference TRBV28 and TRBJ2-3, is DVKVTQSSRYLVKRTGEKVFLECVQDMDHENMFWYRQDPGLGLRLIYFSYDVKMKEKGDIPEGYSVSREKKERFSLILESASTNQTSMYLCASSLTPGTASTDTQYFGPGTRLTVL.

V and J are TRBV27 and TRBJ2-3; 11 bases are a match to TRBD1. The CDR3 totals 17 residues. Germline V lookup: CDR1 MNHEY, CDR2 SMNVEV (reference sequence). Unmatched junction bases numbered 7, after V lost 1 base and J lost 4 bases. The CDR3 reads CASSLYRDRGISDTQYF. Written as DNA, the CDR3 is TGTGCCAGCAGTTTATATAGGGACAGGGGGATCTCAGATACGCAGTATTTT.

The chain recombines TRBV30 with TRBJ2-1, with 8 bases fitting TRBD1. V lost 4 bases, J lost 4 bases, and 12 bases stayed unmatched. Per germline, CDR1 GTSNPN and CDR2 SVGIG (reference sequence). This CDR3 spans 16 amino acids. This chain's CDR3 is CAWNLGTGLAYNEQFF. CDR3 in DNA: TGTGCCTGGAATTTGGGGACAGGCCTGGCATACAATGAGCAGTTCTTC.

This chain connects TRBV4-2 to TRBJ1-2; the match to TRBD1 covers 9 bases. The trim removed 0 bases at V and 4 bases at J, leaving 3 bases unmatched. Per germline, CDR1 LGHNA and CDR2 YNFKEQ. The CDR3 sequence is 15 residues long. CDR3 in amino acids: CASSQETGGIYGYTF. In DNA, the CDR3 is TGTGCCAGCAGCCAAGAAACAGGGGGCATCTATGGCTACACCTTC.

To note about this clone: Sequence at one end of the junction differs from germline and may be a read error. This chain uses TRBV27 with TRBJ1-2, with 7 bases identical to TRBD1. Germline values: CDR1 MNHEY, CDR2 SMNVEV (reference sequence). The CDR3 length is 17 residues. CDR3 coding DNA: TGTGCCAGCAGTCTATCGACAGGGAGATATTCGGACTATGGCTACACCTTC. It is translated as CASSLSTGRYSDYGYTF.